The 9 T cell receptor beta chains in this list originate from one sample, sequenced in a study of post-analysis software for immune sequencing data (dated by TCRdb to the mid-2010s). These receptors' targets are unknown. The library was prepared using PCR. The instrument was an Illumina HiSeq 2500. To reduce PCR and sequencing biases, unique molecular identifiers were incorporated into the TCR beta cDNA libraries. In TCRdb, the public reads were trimmed at Q25 with fastp and aligned with MiXCR, with productive beta chains retained. CDR3 protein duplicates are merged, each entry listing the most common genes and DNA. This sample comprises about 200,000 distinct CDR3 sequences, about 30% of them detected only once. The ten largest clones represent around 3.2% of the sample. The paper as a whole reports these results and caveats: Patients showed significantly higher frequencies than controls for several TRBV segments, among them TRBV5-6, TRBV5-1 and TRBV20-1.

Sequenced: blood. All receptors derive from a girl aged 2 to 17 with multiple sclerosis.

This clonotype occurred a few times. The rearrangement links TRBV12-3 or TRBV12-4 to TRBJ1-5; D might be TRBD1 (6 bases). CDR3 length: 15 residues. Trimming removed 9 bases from V and 2 bases from J, with 17 bases in between. CDR3 DNA: TGTGCCAGTCGTCGGGAGGGGGGCGGCAATCAGCCCCAGCATTTT. It specifies CASRREGGGNQPQHF.

This clonotype was counted only a few times. The rearrangement joins TRBV20-1 to TRBJ2-7; TRBD1 matches at 10 bases. This CDR3 comprises 14 residues. CDR1 DFQATT and CDR2 SNEGSKA come from the germline V gene (reference sequence). The ends lost 0 bases at V and 3 bases at J; junction bases unmatched: 2. CDR3 region: CSARDWDRGYEQYF. The CDR3, as DNA: TGCAGTGCTAGAGATTGGGACAGGGGCTACGAGCAGTACTTC.

The sample holds many counts of this clonotype. The chain links TRBV27 to TRBJ2-1, with D tentatively TRBD2 (7 bases). The germline V and J ends were trimmed by 2 bases and 0 bases, with 26 bases remaining between them. The CDR3 loop spans 21 amino acids. In germline, CDR1 is MNHEY, CDR2 SMNVEV (reference sequence). For the CDR3, the DNA is TGTGCCAGCAGTTTAAGGGGGTTTAGGGACTATCCCGCGAGCTCCTACAATGAGCAGTTCTTC. Translating it yields CASSLRGFRDYPASSYNEQFF.

Regarding this clonotype: This may come from a read error, since a much larger clone is one base off. This chain links TRBV20-1 with TRBJ2-4; possibly TRBD1 or TRBD2 for D (5 bases each). The V gene's germline CDR1 is DFQATT and CDR2 SNEGSKA (reference sequence). The CDR3 is 15 amino acids. Trimming took 1 base from V and 2 from J, leaving 12 bases between them. The CDR3 spells CSARGQGVTKNIQYF. CDR3 DNA: TGCAGTGCTAGAGGGCAGGGAGTGACCAAAAACATTCAGTACTTC.

The chain has TRBV29-1 and TRBJ2-7; D is ambiguous. The V and J ends lost 1 base and 3 bases respectively, with 13 bases between them. The germline V gene encodes CDR1 SQVTM and CDR2 ANQGSEA. CDR3 length equals 14 residues. The CDR3 sequence is CSVEGKAGVYEQYF. CDR3 nucleotides: TGCAGCGTTGAAGGGAAGGCAGGCGTCTACGAGCAGTACTTC.

This clonotype has a handful of counts. The J gene is TRBJ1-2, the V gene TRBV20-1, with D unresolved. Germline assignment: CDR1 DFQATT and CDR2 SNEGSKA (reference sequence). Trimming left V 0 bases short and J 8 bases short, with 10 bases between. The CDR3 extends over 12 amino acids. CDR3 in amino acids: CSARDAWWGYTF. The DNA of the CDR3 is TGCAGTGCTAGAGATGCGTGGTGGGGCTACACCTTC.

Notes on this clonotype: Compared with germline, one end of the junction differs, possibly owing to a read error. The J gene is TRBJ2-7, the V gene TRBV15, with a weak D call TRBD2 (6 bases). The CDR3 covers 14 residues. Germline V gene lookup returns CDR1 LNHNV and CDR2 YYDKDF (reference sequence). This CDR3 reads CATSPSFGSYGYNF. CDR3 DNA sequence: TGTGCCACCAGCCCATCCTTCGGGAGTTATGGCTACAACTTC.

This clonotype appeared many times. The CDR3 loop reads CASSLGRTFSSYNEQFF. CDR3 sequence (DNA): TGCGCCAGCAGCTTGGGCAGGACGTTTAGCTCCTACAATGAGCAGTTCTTC. V is TRBV5-1 and J is TRBJ2-1; no definite D call. The V gene's germline CDR1 is SGHRS and CDR2 YFSETQ. CDR3 size: 17 residues. V dropped 0 bases and J dropped 0 bases, with 13 bases sitting between them.

This clonotype was picked up a small number of times. The chain uses TRBV4-1 and TRBJ2-4, with D perhaps TRBD1 or TRBD2 (5 bases each). Deletions cut 3 bases from V and 5 bases from J, with 14 bases between. Per germline, CDR1 MGHRA and CDR2 YSYEKL. There are 15 residues in the CDR3. CDR3 in DNA: TGCGCCAGCAGCCATCTCGGCCGGGGCGAAAACATTCAGTACTTC. Translated, it gives CASSHLGRGENIQYF.